This entry lists 10 T cell receptor beta chains sequenced from one sample in a study of monozygotic twins with inflammatory bowel disease. TCRdb re-called the 5' RACE reads, yielding one record per CDR3 amino acid sequence without DNA. Recorded for this sample: about 300,000 distinct CDR3 sequences. Sequencing was done on a sample of blood. The receptor source for this set is a human donor with ulcerative colitis or Crohn's disease, or a healthy co-twin of an affected twin (not recorded which).

This chain joins TRBV7-9 and TRBJ1-1; TCRdb reports TRBD1, a call that lacks DNA to check it against. The CDR3 is 16 residues long. In germline, CDR1 is SEHNR, CDR2 FQNEAQ (reference sequence). The CDR3 loop reads CASSLVGPRADTEAFF.

V usage is TRBV5-1 and J usage is TRBJ2-2; TCRdb names TRBD1, which stays unverified in the absence of DNA. The CDR3 is 17 residues long. CDR1 is SGHRS and CDR2 is YFSETQ in the germline V gene. The CDR3 here is CASSANRQEANTGELFF.

V and J are TRBV12-3 or TRBV12-4 and TRBJ1-5. There are 14 residues in the CDR3. CDR3 residues: CASTGRDSNQPQHF.

J is TRBJ1-2 and V is TRBV20-1. From germline, CDR1 is DFQATT and CDR2 SNEGSKA (reference sequence). This CDR3 has 13 residues. CDR3: CSARVGEGGGYTF.

The genes are TRBV6-6 and TRBJ1-1; the D call from TCRdb, TRBD1, cannot be confirmed without DNA. The CDR3 contains 14 residues. The germline CDR1 and CDR2 sequences are MNHNY and SVGAGI (reference sequence). Here the CDR3 reads CAAMVGHRNTEAFF.

Here the CDR3 reads CASSFISANEQFF. This chain connects TRBV7-9 to TRBJ2-1. The germline gives CDR1 SEHNR, CDR2 FQNEAQ (reference sequence). The CDR3 has 13 residues.

The chain is built from TRBV5-1 and TRBJ1-2; TCRdb lists TRBD1, though no DNA is available to test this call. CDR1 SGHRS and CDR2 YFSETQ come from the germline V gene. CDR3 size: 15 residues. Here the CDR3 reads CASSLAAQGARGYTF.

This sequence joins TRBV20-1 and TRBJ2-7; the D call from TCRdb, TRBD1, cannot be confirmed without DNA. The CDR3 is 15 amino acids. Germline assignment: CDR1 DFQATT and CDR2 SNEGSKA (reference sequence). The CDR3 sequence: CSARVPGQPLYEQYF.

V is TRBV7-9 and J is TRBJ2-5; TCRdb's D gene call, TRBD1, goes unchecked for lack of DNA. The CDR3 loop spans 15 amino acids. CDR1 is SEHNR and CDR2 is FQNEAQ in the germline V gene (reference sequence). The CDR3 loop reads CASSLVTGLGETQYF.

The rearrangement joins TRBV9 to TRBJ2-3; with no DNA, the TCRdb D assignment of TRBD1 cannot be verified. In germline, CDR1 is SGDLS, CDR2 YYNGEE. The CDR3 loop spans 17 amino acids. This CDR3 reads CASSVGRGGGITDTQYF.